This T cell receptor beta chain was documented in a study of human T cells and chemical hapten exposure. V lost 8 bases, J lost 5 bases, and 18 bases lay in between. This CDR3 is built from 13 residues. Germline V gene lookup returns CDR1 DFQATT and CDR2 SNEGSKA (reference sequence). TCRdb reprocessed the RACE reads with MiXCR, giving one entry per CDR3 protein. The top ten hold 2.5% to 4% of the sample, which has about 71,000 distinct CDR3 sequences, about 9.4% seen once. This clonotype was counted ten times or more. Time point here: patch test 1, 2 weeks after DPC sensitization. Treatment in this sample: therapeutic diphenylcyclopropenone sensitization with weekly scalp DPC.

The chain combines TRBV20-1 with TRBJ2-5; D possibly matches TRBD1 or TRBD2 (6 bases each). Sequencing used whole blood, obtained in connection with sensitization to the hapten diphenylcyclopropenone (DPC). The sequence came from a woman between 40 and 50 years old with alopecia areata. Some clones in this sample may be carry-over from other donors' samples. CDR3 in DNA: TGCAGTCTTGCCCAGGGGAGGTCGGAGACCCAGTACTTC. Protein sequence: CSLAQGRSETQYF.